The subject of this entry is one T cell receptor beta chain. This CDR3 has 16 amino acids. Germline V lookup: CDR1 MNHEY, CDR2 SVGAGI. V was cut by 0 bases and J by 3 bases, with 15 bases left in between. This record belongs to a study of blood T cell repertoires in COVID-19. Study-wide context: The origin of the acute and convalescent COVID-19 samples was the United States, Italy and Spain.

Under the authors' procedure: Estimated nucleated cell counts came from reference gene primer amplification. Here immunoSEQ multiplex PCR was the method, and the copy in TCRdb shows in-frame clones only, minus some. V, J and clone size are taken as reported in that table, and D and trimming were inferred from the DNA itself. Here the sample spans roughly 200,000 clones, roughly four fifths being singletons. Those enrolled in Seattle joined during active infection and were followed longitudinally afterward. The clonotype comes from a woman of 80 years or more with COVID-19, enrolled during active disease. Sample: peripheral blood. This rearrangement joins TRBV6-5 to TRBJ2-7, with D perhaps matching TRBD1 (6 bases). CDR3 coding DNA: TGTGCCAGCAGTTACTCGGGCCTCCGAGGGGGCTACGAGCAGTACTTC. Protein: CASSYSGLRGGYEQYF.